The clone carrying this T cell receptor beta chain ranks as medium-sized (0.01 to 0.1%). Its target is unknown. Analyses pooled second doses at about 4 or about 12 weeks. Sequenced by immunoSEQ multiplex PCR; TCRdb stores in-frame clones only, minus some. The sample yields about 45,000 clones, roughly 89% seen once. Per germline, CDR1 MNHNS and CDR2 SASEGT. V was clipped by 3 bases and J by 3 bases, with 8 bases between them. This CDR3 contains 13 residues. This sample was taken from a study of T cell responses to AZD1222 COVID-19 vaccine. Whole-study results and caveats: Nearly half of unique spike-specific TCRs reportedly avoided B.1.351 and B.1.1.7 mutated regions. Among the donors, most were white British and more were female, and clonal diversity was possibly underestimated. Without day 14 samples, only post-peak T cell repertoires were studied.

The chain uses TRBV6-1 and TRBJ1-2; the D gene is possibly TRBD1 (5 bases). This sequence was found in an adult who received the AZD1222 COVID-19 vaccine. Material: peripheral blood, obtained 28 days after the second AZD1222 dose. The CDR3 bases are TGTGCCAGCAGTGAGGAGGGGCACTATGGCTACACCTTC. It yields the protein CASSEEGHYGYTF.